This T cell receptor (beta chain) was identified in a study of OX40 agonist ivuxolimab in advanced cancers. Turning to the study itself: Of the participants, more than 35% had some prior anti-PD-1, anti-PD-L1 or anti-CTLA-4 therapy, which was allowed. Study conclusions and caveats: Among the nonresponders, some also had low normalized T-cell clonal expansion. Researchers report that CD8+ T cells had, on average, more expanded clones than CD4+.

This clone was seen only a few times. As yet, its antigen is unknown. The repertoire was sequenced with immunoSEQ multiplex PCR; TCRdb's copy has only in-frame clones and lacks some. The profile shows some 51,000 clones, about 80% of them singletons. There are 12 residues in the CDR3. V was shortened by 2 bases and J by 11 bases, with 12 bases between the two germline ends. Germline-derived CDR1 and CDR2 are SNHLY and FYNNEI. The sequence was obtained from an adult with an advanced solid tumor such as melanoma, head and neck, liver or kidney cancer. This chain joins TRBV2 and TRBJ1-1; no clear D gene. The sample here was CD4+ or CD8+ T cells sorted from blood, taken in a trial of the OX40 agonist ivuxolimab. The CDR3 loop reads CASSERFNPAFF. The DNA for the CDR3 is TGTGCCAGCAGTGAACGATTCAATCCCGCTTTCTTT.